The next 20 T cell receptor beta chains were all read from a single sample in a study of blood T cell repertoires in COVID-19. Clones were read by immunoSEQ multiplex PCR, and TCRdb kept only the in-frame ones, dropping some. The sample has roughly 140,000 clones; around 85% are singletons. Sequencing used peripheral blood. The receptors here all came from a woman between 35 and 50 years old with active or convalescent COVID-19.

The CDR3 loop is CASSGGTVDTQYF. In DNA form, the CDR3 reads TGCGCCAGCAGCGGGGGGACAGTCGATACGCAGTATTTT. This sequence joins TRBV5-1 and TRBJ2-3; maybe TRBD1 (7 bases). The V gene's germline CDR1 is SGHRS and CDR2 YFSETQ. The CDR3 is 13 residues long. The ends were cut back, 4 bases at V and 6 bases at J, with 12 bases in the middle.

The sample holds a few counts of this clone. The chain recombines TRBV19 with TRBJ1-3, with D possibly TRBD1 on 6 matching bases. With 9 bases removed from V and 5 bases from J, the gap between germline ends came to 17 bases. The CDR3 loop spans 14 amino acids. Germline assignment: CDR1 LNHDA and CDR2 SQIVND (reference sequence). The CDR3 nucleotides are TGTGCCAGCCACCTTGCAGGGGTGAGAAACACCATATATTTT. It is translated as CASHLAGVRNTIYF.

The chain has TRBV6-5 and TRBJ2-5; D not resolved. Trimming pared 0 bases from V and 5 bases from J, leaving 4 bases between. There are 12 residues in the CDR3. The germline gives CDR1 MNHEY, CDR2 SVGAGI. DNA for the CDR3: TGTGCCAGCAGTTACTCTCGGGAGACCCAGTACTTC. Translation: CASSYSRETQYF.

This clone showed up just once. The V call is TRBV3-1 (or the pseudogene TRBV3-2), the J call TRBJ2-7; D is possibly TRBD1 (5 bases). The germline gives CDR1 LGHDT, CDR2 YNNKEL (reference sequence). Trimming removed 0 bases at V and 3 bases at J, with 12 bases between. CDR3 length: 15 amino acids. CDR3 sequence: CASSQDLRQGYEQYF. CDR3 in DNA: TGTGCCAGCAGCCAAGATCTTCGGCAGGGCTACGAGCAGTACTTC.

V and J are TRBV27 and TRBJ2-7; a weak D match, TRBD1 (5 bases). This CDR3 has 14 amino acids. The ends were cut back, 5 bases at V and 3 bases at J, with 14 bases in the middle. Germline V gene lookup returns CDR1 MNHEY and CDR2 SMNVEV (reference sequence). CDR3 sequence (DNA): TGTGCCAGCAGTCAAGGGGTCCCAGTCTACGAGCAGTACTTC. This translates into CASSQGVPVYEQYF.

The rearrangement links TRBV7-2 to TRBJ2-3; 7 bases agree with TRBD2. V lost 3 bases, J lost 0 bases, and 3 bases stayed unmatched. The V gene's germline CDR1 is SGHTA and CDR2 FQGNSA. There are 15 residues in the CDR3. CDR3 sequence reads: CASSLGGVSTDTQYF. CDR3 DNA sequence: TGTGCCAGCAGCTTGGGGGGGGTCAGCACAGATACGCAGTATTTT.

This chain connects TRBV19 to TRBJ2-3, with D maybe TRBD2 (6 bases). The ends were cut back, 4 bases at V and 4 bases at J, with 21 bases in the middle. Germline loops: CDR1 LNHDA, CDR2 SQIVND (reference sequence). This CDR3 has 17 amino acids. CDR3 region: CASSTYSGLGIADTQYF. CDR3 in DNA: TGTGCCAGTAGTACTTATTCGGGACTCGGGATCGCAGATACGCAGTATTTT.

The chain is built from TRBV12-3 or TRBV12-4 and TRBJ1-1; the match to TRBD1 covers 7 bases. The CDR3 extends over 13 amino acids. With V trimmed by 9 bases and J by 4 bases, 8 bases remained unmatched. The CDR3 reads CASHPTGATEAFF. The CDR3 bases are TGTGCCAGTCACCCTACAGGGGCCACTGAAGCTTTCTTT.

The chain combines TRBV19 with TRBJ1-1; TRBD1 agrees at 7 bases. V lost 1 base, J lost 0 bases, and 8 bases stayed unmatched. Germline CDR1 LNHDA, CDR2 SQIVND (reference sequence). There are 17 residues in the CDR3. The CDR3 DNA is TGTGCCAGTAGTATAGCTCGGGGACAGACCATGAACACTGAAGCTTTCTTT. This translates into CASSIARGQTMNTEAFF.

J is TRBJ1-2 and V is TRBV11-2; TRBD1 might be the D (5 bases). The CDR3 is 14 amino acids. Germline loops: CDR1 SGHAT, CDR2 FQNNGV. Trimming stripped 1 base from V and 4 bases from J, with 10 bases between. The CDR3 reads CASSLVRQSYGYTF. The CDR3 DNA follows: TGTGCCAGCAGCTTAGTGCGACAGAGCTATGGCTACACCTTC.

The chain carries TRBV19 and TRBJ1-1, with D maybe TRBD1 (5 bases). This CDR3 is built from 13 residues. Germline CDR1 reads LNHDA; CDR2 reads SQIVND (reference sequence). Trimming pared 2 bases from V and 6 bases from J, leaving 10 bases between. As DNA, the CDR3 is TGTGCCAGTAGTATAACCAGGGTCGCTGAAGCTTTCTTT. Translating gives CASSITRVAEAFF.

The rearrangement links TRBV7-9 to TRBJ2-7, with D unclear. The CDR3 is 12 amino acids. The V end lost 4 bases, the J end lost 1 base, and 5 bases lay between the germline ends. CDR1 SEHNR and CDR2 FQNEAQ come from the germline V gene (reference sequence). The CDR3 loop reads CASSSRSYEQYF. The CDR3, as DNA: TGTGCCAGCAGCTCCCGTTCCTACGAGCAGTACTTC.

This chain's CDR3 is CASSPSEPREKLFF. The CDR3 DNA is TGTGCCAGCAGCCCCTCCGAGCCTAGAGAAAAACTGTTTTTT. This chain links TRBV4-2 with TRBJ1-4, with D unresolved. Germline CDR1 and CDR2: LGHNA and YNFKEQ. With 4 bases removed from V and 8 bases from J, the gap between germline ends came to 14 bases. CDR3 length: 14 amino acids.

The rearrangement links TRBV13 to TRBJ1-3; D is uncertain. V lost 5 bases and J 0 bases, leaving 11 bases between the germline ends. The CDR3 contains 15 residues. Germline values: CDR1 PRHDT, CDR2 FYEKMQ (reference sequence). CDR3: CASSLEARSGNTIYF. CDR3 DNA: TGTGCCAGCAGCCTTGAGGCCCGCTCTGGAAACACCATATATTTT.

The chain couples TRBV4-2 to TRBJ1-3; no firm D call. V was shortened by 0 bases and J by 4 bases, with 13 bases between the two germline ends. The CDR3 has 16 amino acids. In germline, CDR1 is LGHNA, CDR2 YNFKEQ. The CDR3 here is CASSQEMANSGNTIYF. CDR3 in DNA: TGTGCCAGCAGCCAAGAGATGGCGAACAGCGGAAACACCATATATTTT.

The chain recombines TRBV7-2 with TRBJ2-3, with 8 bases identical to TRBD2. CDR1 and CDR2 from the germline V gene are SGHTA and FQGNSA. V was pared by 3 bases and J by 2 bases, with 4 bases of the junction left unmatched. The CDR3 runs 15 residues. The CDR3 loop is CASSFGGVFTDTQYF. The CDR3 region has the DNA TGTGCCAGCAGCTTCGGGGGGGTCTTCACAGATACGCAGTATTTT.

V usage is TRBV10-3 and J usage is TRBJ2-7, with 9 bases lining up with TRBD1. The CDR3 is made up of 14 amino acids. Germline V lookup: CDR1 ENHRY, CDR2 SYGVKD. V was clipped by 3 bases and J by 9 bases; unmatched bases: 9. The CDR3 sequence is CAISDPRTGVRQYF. CDR3 coding DNA: TGTGCCATCAGTGACCCGAGGACAGGGGTGAGGCAGTACTTC.

This clone was counted a single time. The chain carries TRBV2 and TRBJ1-2; D possibly corresponds to TRBD1 (5 bases). The V end was cut by 3 bases, the J end by 8 bases, with 16 bases between. The CDR3 contains 14 residues. Germline V gene data show CDR1 as SNHLY and CDR2 as FYNNEI. In nucleotides, the CDR3 is TGTGCCAGCAGTGACACGGGTTTGGGGCCCGGCTACACCTTC. Translation: CASSDTGLGPGYTF.

V usage is TRBV19 and J usage is TRBJ2-5; 12 nucleotides agree with TRBD2. The CDR3 loop spans 16 amino acids. Germline V lookup: CDR1 LNHDA, CDR2 SQIVND (reference sequence). V lost 1 base to trimming and J lost 7 bases; unmatched junction nucleotides: 7. CDR3 DNA: TGTGCCAGTAGTATAGCGCTAGCGGGAGGGCAGGGGACCCAGTACTTC. Residues: CASSIALAGGQGTQYF.

The CDR3 nucleotides are TGTGCCAGCTCACCCTCCGCTAGCGGGACTAGCACAGATACGCAGTATTTT. Translation gives CASSPSASGTSTDTQYF. The chain has TRBV18 and TRBJ2-3; the match to TRBD2 covers 9 bases. This CDR3 has 17 amino acids. V shed 3 bases, J shed 0 bases, and the junction held 7 bases outside the gene matches. Looked up from germline, CDR1 is KGHSH and CDR2 is LQKENI.